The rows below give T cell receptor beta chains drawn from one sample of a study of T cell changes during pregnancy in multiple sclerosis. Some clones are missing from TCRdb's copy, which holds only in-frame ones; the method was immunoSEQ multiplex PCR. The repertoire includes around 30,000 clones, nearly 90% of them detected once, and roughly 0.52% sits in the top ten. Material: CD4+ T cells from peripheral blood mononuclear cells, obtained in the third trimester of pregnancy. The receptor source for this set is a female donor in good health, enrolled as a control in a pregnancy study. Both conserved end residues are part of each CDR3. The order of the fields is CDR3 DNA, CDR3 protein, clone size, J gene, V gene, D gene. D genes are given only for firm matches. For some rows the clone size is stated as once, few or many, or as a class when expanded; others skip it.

DNA: TGTGCCAGCTATCCCGCCCAGGGGTTCTCCTACGAGCAGTACTTC
CDR3: CASYPAQGFSYEQYF
size: .
J: TRBJ2-7
V: TRBV6-1
D: .

DNA: TGCACCAGCAGCCCGGGACAGCTGAACACTGAAGCTTTCTTT
CDR3: CTSSPGQLNTEAFF
size: .
J: TRBJ1-1
V: TRBV1
D: .

DNA: TGTGCCAGCAGCCCCCGGGGGGGGGCGATGAACACTGAAGCTTTCTTT
CDR3: CASSPRGGAMNTEAFF
size: .
J: TRBJ1-1
V: TRBV7-2
D: .

DNA: TGTGCCAGTAAGGTTTCGGGATCAGAGACCCAGTACTTC
CDR3: CASKVSGSETQYF
size: .
J: TRBJ2-5
V: TRBV19
D: .

DNA: TGTGCCAGCAGCCGGGACAGGGCCTCTGAAGCTTTCTTT
CDR3: CASSRDRASEAFF
size: .
J: TRBJ1-1
V: TRBV7-6
D: TRBD1

DNA: TGCGCCAGCAGTAGGCAGACTGAAGAGACCCAGTACTTC
CDR3: CASSRQTEETQYF
size: .
J: TRBJ2-5
V: TRBV5-1
D: .

DNA: TGCGCCAGCAGCCAGATGTTAGGACAGGCTAACTATGGCTACACCTTC
CDR3: CASSQMLGQANYGYTF
size: .
J: TRBJ1-2
V: TRBV4-3
D: TRBD1

DNA: TGTGCCAGCAGCCGTTACCAAGAGACCCAGTACTTC
CDR3: CASSRYQETQYF
size: once
J: TRBJ2-5
V: TRBV7-9
D: .

DNA: TGTGCCACCAGCAGAGATAGAGGACAGGGGATGCGCTACACCTTC
CDR3: CATSRDRGQGMRYTF
size: few
J: TRBJ1-2
V: TRBV15
D: TRBD1

DNA: TGTGCCAGCTCACCATCGGGGGGCTACACTGAAGCTTTCTTT
CDR3: CASSPSGGYTEAFF
size: .
J: TRBJ1-1
V: TRBV18
D: .

DNA: TGCGCCAGTAGCCTACAGGGGGCGGGCAAAGAGACCCAGTACTTC
CDR3: CASSLQGAGKETQYF
size: .
J: TRBJ2-5
V: TRBV19
D: TRBD1

DNA: TGTGCCATCAGTGAAAGAAGCCAACTAACTACTAACTATGGCTACACCTTC
CDR3: CAISERSQLTTNYGYTF
size: .
J: TRBJ1-2
V: TRBV10-3
D: .

DNA: TGTGCCAGCAGCTCCAACCGGGGAGGGGTAAGGTACAATGAGCAGTTCTTC
CDR3: CASSSNRGGVRYNEQFF
size: .
J: TRBJ2-1
V: TRBV7-2
D: TRBD2

DNA: TGTGCCTGGAAACAGGGGTATGAAAAACTGTTTTTT
CDR3: CAWKQGYEKLFF
size: .
J: TRBJ1-4
V: TRBV30
D: TRBD1

DNA: TGTGCCAGCAGTTGGACAGGGTCCTACGAGCAGTACTTC
CDR3: CASSWTGSYEQYF
size: .
J: TRBJ2-7
V: TRBV27
D: TRBD1

DNA: TGTGCCAGCAGGGAACGGGGACAATGGGAGACCCAGTACTTC
CDR3: CASRERGQWETQYF
size: .
J: TRBJ2-5
V: TRBV6-1
D: .

DNA: TGTGCCAGCAGCCTGACTAGCGGGGGGGCAGATACGCAGTATTTT
CDR3: CASSLTSGGADTQYF
size: .
J: TRBJ2-3
V: TRBV27
D: TRBD2

DNA: TGCGCCAGCAGCTTGGGGGAGGGGTTGGGCACTGAAGCTTTCTTT
CDR3: CASSLGEGLGTEAFF
size: .
J: TRBJ1-1
V: TRBV5-1
D: .

DNA: TGCGCCAGCAGTGAAGTCCCGGGAGGCACCTACGAGCAGTACTTC
CDR3: CASSEVPGGTYEQYF
size: .
J: TRBJ2-7
V: TRBV5-1
D: TRBD2

DNA: TGTGCCTGGGCACTCAGGATGGGTTCAGATACGCAGTATTTT
CDR3: CAWALRMGSDTQYF
size: .
J: TRBJ2-3
V: TRBV30
D: .

DNA: TGTGCCAGCAGCGTCGGCGGCGCGTGGGGCTACACCTTC
CDR3: CASSVGGAWGYTF
size: .
J: TRBJ1-2
V: TRBV27
D: .

DNA: TGTGCCAGCAGCTTAGTCGCAGGGGGAGGAAACACCATATATTTT
CDR3: CASSLVAGGGNTIYF
size: .
J: TRBJ1-3
V: TRBV7-2
D: TRBD1

DNA: TGTGCCAGCAGCTTTTCCGGACAGGGGGCAGGCACAGATACGCAGTATTTT
CDR3: CASSFSGQGAGTDTQYF
size: .
J: TRBJ2-3
V: TRBV11-3
D: TRBD1

DNA: TGTGCCAGCAGCCCGACGACCCCGGAGGGCTACACCTTC
CDR3: CASSPTTPEGYTF
size: once
J: TRBJ1-2
V: TRBV6-5
D: .

DNA: TGTGCCAGCAGCCAAGTGGTGGGCCGGAAGATGACCCAGTACTTC
CDR3: CASSQVVGRKMTQYF
size: .
J: TRBJ2-5
V: TRBV4-2
D: .

DNA: TGTGCCAGCAGTATTAGCGGGAGGCCCACAGATACGCAGTATTTT
CDR3: CASSISGRPTDTQYF
size: few
J: TRBJ2-3
V: TRBV27
D: TRBD2

DNA: TGCGCCAGCAGCTTGGAACTCGGGGTATACGAGCAGTACTTC
CDR3: CASSLELGVYEQYF
size: .
J: TRBJ2-7
V: TRBV5-1
D: .

DNA: TGTGCCAGCAGTACCAGGGATGGCTACACCTTC
CDR3: CASSTRDGYTF
size: .
J: TRBJ1-2
V: TRBV6-6
D: .

DNA: TGTGCCAGCAGCGTGATTCTAAACACTGAAGCTTTCTTT
CDR3: CASSVILNTEAFF
size: .
J: TRBJ1-1
V: TRBV5-4
D: .

DNA: TGTGCCAGCAGCAACCCGGGACAGGGCGGCACCATATATTTT
CDR3: CASSNPGQGGTIYF
size: .
J: TRBJ1-3
V: TRBV21-1
D: .

DNA: TGTGCCACCCATTCGGGGTTAGGCAAAAACATTCAGTACTTC
CDR3: CATHSGLGKNIQYF
size: .
J: TRBJ2-4
V: TRBV18
D: .

DNA: TGTGCCAGCAGTGCAGAGGGCGCCGCCTCGACGGGTGGCTACACCTTC
CDR3: CASSAEGAASTGGYTF
size: .
J: TRBJ1-2
V: TRBV6-4
D: .